What follows is one T cell receptor beta chain and its context. Its antigen is unidentified. This entry is derived from a study of shared clonotypes between healthy human individuals. Study-wide results and limits: Depth of sequencing was expected to influence donor clonotype sharing. Between a handful of donors, naive CD4 clonotypes were shared at a level of around 5.1%.

Clones were read by immunoSEQ multiplex PCR, and TCRdb kept only the in-frame ones, dropping some. The data hold about 2 million clones, with 90% to 95% observed a single time. CDR3 length: 15 residues. Per germline, CDR1 SGDLS and CDR2 YYNGEE. Losses at the gene ends were 1 base for V and 0 bases for J; bases not matched to a gene: 1. This sequence was found in a young man in good health. The V gene is TRBV9, the J gene TRBJ2-7; the match to TRBD2 covers 10 bases. Sequencing was done on a sample of naive CD4+ T cells sorted from blood. The subset was: CD45RA+ positively selected. The CDR3 reads CASSVTSGNSYEQYF. The CDR3 coding sequence is TGTGCCAGCAGCGTAACTAGCGGGAACTCCTACGAGCAGTACTTC. The whole variable domain, remainder taken from reference TRBV9 and TRBJ2-7, is DSGVTQTPKHLITATGQRVTLRCSPRSGDLSVYWYQQSLDQGLQFLIQYYNGEERAKGNILERFSAQQFPDLHSELNLSSLELGDSALYFCASSVTSGNSYEQYFGPGTRLTVT.